This T cell receptor (beta chain) was obtained from a study of control samples from healthy donors and cancer patients (dated by TCRdb to 2020 to 2022). Library method: the immunoSEQ multiplex PCR assay. The source is immuneACCESS, and TCRdb retained only in-frame sequences with V and J called. Part of the clones is not carried over; for the studies checked, unresolved V genes explain less than half of this, and the remainder is unexplained. Here the sample has 160,000 or so clones; about 93% occur a single time. The leading ten clones occupy approximately 2.5% of the sample. The germline V gene yields SNHLY for CDR1 and FYNNEI for CDR2. Trimming at the junction amounts to 5 bases on V and 10 bases on J, and the germline ends lie 12 bases apart. Measured from the cysteine to the phenylalanine, the CDR3 is 13 residues long. Only the CDR3 region is kept as DNA, spanning 39 bases read in frame from base 1.

With respect to this clone: This clone's antigen is unknown. There are no base qualities to consult, and no much larger clone falls within one base.

Sequencing was done on a sample of blood. The chain employs TRBV2 and TRBJ1-6; the D gene cannot be named for sure. The TCR was taken from a man aged 45 to 65 in good health. The CDR3 region has the sequence CASSPGVGSPLHF. The bases read TGTGCCAGCAGTCCGGGAGTTGGGTCACCCCTCCACTTT.